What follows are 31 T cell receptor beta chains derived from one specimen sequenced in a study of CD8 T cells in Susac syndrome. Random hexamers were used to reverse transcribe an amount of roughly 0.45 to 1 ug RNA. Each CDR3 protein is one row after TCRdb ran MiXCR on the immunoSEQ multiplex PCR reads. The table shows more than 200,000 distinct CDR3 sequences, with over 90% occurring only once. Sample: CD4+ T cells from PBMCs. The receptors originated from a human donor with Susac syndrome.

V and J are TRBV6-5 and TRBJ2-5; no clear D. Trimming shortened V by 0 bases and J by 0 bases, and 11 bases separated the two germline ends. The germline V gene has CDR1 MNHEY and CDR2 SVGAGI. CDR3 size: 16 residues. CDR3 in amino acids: CASSYSIVSNQETQYF. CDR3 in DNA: TGTGCCAGCAGTTACTCGATCGTCAGTAACCAAGAGACCCAGTACTTC.

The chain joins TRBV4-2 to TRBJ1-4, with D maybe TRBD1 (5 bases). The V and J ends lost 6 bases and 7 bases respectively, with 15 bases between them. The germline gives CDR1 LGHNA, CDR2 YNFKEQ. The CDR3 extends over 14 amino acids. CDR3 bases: TGTGCCAGCAGTCCACCGGGACCTCGTGAAAAACTGTTTTTT. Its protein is CASSPPGPREKLFF.

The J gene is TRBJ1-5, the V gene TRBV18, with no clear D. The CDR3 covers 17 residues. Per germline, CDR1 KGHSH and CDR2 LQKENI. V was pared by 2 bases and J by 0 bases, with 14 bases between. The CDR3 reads CASSPSRRPNSNQPQHF. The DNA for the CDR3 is TGTGCCAGCTCACCATCCCGACGGCCCAATAGCAATCAGCCCCAGCATTTT.

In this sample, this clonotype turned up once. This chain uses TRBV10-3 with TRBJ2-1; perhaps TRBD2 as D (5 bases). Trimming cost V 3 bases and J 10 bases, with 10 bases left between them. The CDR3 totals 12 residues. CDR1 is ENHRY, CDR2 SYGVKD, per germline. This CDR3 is CAISDGWREQFF. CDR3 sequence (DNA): TGTGCCATCAGTGACGGATGGAGGGAGCAGTTCTTC.

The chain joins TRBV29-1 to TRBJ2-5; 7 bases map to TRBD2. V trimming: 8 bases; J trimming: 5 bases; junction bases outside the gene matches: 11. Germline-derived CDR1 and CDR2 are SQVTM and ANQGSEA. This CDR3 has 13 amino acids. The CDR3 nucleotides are TGCAGCACCCTAGGCGGGGGTCGGGAGACCCAGTACTTC. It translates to CSTLGGGRETQYF.

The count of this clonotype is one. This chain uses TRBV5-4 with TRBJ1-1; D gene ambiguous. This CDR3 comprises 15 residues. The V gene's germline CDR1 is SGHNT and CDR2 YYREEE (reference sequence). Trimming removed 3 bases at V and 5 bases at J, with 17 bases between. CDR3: CASSSPSRTLTEAFF. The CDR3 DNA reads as TGTGCCAGCAGCTCCCCGTCGCGTACCTTAACTGAAGCTTTCTTT. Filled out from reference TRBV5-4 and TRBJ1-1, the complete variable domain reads ETGVTQSPTHLIKTRGQQVTLRCSSQSGHNTVSWYQQALGQGPQFIFQYYREEENGRGNFPPRFSGLQFPNYSSELNVNALELDDSALYLCASSSPSRTLTEAFFGQGTRLTVV.

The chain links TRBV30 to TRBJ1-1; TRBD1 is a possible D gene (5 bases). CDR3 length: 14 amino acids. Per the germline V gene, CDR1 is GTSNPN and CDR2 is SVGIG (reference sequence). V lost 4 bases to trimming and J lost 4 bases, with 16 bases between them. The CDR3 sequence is CAWTWGSTGTEAFF. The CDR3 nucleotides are TGTGCCTGGACCTGGGGCAGTACGGGCACTGAAGCTTTCTTT.

Here the CDR3 DNA reads TGTGCCACCAGTGATTTAGACAGCGATAATGAAAAACTGTTTTTT. Protein sequence: CATSDLDSDNEKLFF. The chain couples TRBV24-1 to TRBJ1-4; tentative D call: TRBD1 (5 bases). Germline V gene data show CDR1 as KGHDR and CDR2 as SFDVKD. The CDR3 has 15 residues. The V end was cut by 1 base, the J end by 4 bases, with 9 bases between.

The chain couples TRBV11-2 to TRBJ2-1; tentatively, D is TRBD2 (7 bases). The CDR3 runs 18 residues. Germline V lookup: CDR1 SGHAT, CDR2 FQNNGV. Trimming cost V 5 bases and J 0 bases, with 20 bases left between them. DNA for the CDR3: TGTGCCAGCAGCCCACCGCGGGGGCAGGAGAGCTCCTACAATGAGCAGTTCTTC. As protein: CASSPPRGQESSYNEQFF.

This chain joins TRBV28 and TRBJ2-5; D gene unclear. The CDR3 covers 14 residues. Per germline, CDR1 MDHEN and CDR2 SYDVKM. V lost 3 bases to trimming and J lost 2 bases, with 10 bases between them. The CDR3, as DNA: TGTGCCAGCAGTTTTTCCGGAGTACAAGAGACCCAGTACTTC. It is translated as CASSFSGVQETQYF.

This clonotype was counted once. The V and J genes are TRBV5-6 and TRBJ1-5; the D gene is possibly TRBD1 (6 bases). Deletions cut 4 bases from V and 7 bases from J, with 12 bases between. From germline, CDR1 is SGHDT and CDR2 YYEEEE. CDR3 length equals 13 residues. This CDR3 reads CASSRTGQQPQHF. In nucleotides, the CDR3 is TGTGCCAGCAGCCGAACCGGACAGCAGCCCCAGCATTTT.

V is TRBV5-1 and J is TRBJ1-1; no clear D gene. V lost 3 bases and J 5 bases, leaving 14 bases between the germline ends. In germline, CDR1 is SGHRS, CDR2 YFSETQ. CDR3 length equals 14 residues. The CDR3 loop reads CASSSQATGTEAFF. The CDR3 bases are TGCGCCAGCAGCTCTCAGGCTACTGGGACTGAAGCTTTCTTT.

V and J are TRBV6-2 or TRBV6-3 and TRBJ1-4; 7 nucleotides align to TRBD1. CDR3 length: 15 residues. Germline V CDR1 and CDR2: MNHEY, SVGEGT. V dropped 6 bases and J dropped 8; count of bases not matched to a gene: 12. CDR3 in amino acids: CASRNPGTASEKLFF. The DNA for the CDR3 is TGTGCCAGCAGAAATCCCGGGACAGCATCGGAAAAACTGTTTTTT.

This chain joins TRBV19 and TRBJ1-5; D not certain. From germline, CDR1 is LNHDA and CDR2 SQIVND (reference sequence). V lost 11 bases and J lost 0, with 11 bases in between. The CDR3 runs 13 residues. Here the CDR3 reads CAGAADSNQPQHF. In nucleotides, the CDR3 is TGTGCCGGCGCGGCAGATAGCAATCAGCCCCAGCATTTT. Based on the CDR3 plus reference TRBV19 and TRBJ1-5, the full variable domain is DGGITQSPKYLFRKEGQNVTLSCEQNLNHDAMYWYRQDPGQGLRLIYYSQIVNDFQKGDIAEGYSVSREKKESFPLTVTSAQKNPTAFYLCAGAADSNQPQHFGDGTRLSIL.

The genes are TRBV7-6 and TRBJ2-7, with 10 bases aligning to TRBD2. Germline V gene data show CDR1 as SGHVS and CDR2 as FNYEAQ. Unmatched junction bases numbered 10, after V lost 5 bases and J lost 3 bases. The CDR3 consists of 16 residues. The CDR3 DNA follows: TGTGCCAGCAGCCCCCGCTCTGCTAGCGGGGGCTACGAGCAGTACTTC. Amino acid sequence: CASSPRSASGGYEQYF.

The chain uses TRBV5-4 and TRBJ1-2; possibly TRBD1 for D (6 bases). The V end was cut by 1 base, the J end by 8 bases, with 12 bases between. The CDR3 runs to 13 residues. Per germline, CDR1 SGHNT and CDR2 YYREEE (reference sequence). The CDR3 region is CASSLRAGDGYTF. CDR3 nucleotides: TGTGCCAGCAGCTTGAGGGCAGGGGACGGCTACACCTTC.

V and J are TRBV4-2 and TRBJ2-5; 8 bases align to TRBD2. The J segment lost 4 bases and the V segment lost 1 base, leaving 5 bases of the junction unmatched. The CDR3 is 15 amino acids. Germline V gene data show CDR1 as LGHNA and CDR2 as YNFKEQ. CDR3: CASSQATGGRETQYF. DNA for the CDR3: TGTGCCAGCAGCCAAGCTACGGGGGGGCGAGAGACCCAGTACTTC.

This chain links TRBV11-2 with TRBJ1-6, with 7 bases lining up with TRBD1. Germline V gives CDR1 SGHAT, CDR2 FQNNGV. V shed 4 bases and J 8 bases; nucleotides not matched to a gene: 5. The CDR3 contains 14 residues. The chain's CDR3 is CASSSGTADSPLHF. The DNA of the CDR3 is TGTGCCAGCAGCTCCGGGACAGCAGATTCACCCCTCCACTTT.

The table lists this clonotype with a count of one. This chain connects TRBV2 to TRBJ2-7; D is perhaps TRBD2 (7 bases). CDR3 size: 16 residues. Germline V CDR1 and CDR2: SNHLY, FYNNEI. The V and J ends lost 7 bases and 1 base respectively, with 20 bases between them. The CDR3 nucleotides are TGTGCCAGCACCCAGGACGGGGGCGGGGGATCCTACGAGCAGTACTTC. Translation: CASTQDGGGGSYEQYF.

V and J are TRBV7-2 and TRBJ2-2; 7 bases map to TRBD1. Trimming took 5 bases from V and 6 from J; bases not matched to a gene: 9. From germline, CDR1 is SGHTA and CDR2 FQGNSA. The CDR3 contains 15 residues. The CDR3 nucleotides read TGTGCCAGCAGCCTTGCGACAGGGATGGCCGGGGAGCTGTTTTTT. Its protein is CASSLATGMAGELFF.

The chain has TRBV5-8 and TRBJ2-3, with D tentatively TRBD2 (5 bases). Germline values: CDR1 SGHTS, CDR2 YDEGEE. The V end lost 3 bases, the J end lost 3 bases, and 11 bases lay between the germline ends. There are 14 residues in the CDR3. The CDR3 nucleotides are TGTGCCAGCAGCTATGGTATAGCGACAGATACGCAGTATTTT. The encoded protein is CASSYGIATDTQYF.

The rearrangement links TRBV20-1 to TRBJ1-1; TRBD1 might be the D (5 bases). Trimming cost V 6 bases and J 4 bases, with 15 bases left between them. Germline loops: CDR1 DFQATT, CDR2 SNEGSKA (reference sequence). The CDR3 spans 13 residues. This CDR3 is CSAKGATRTEAFF. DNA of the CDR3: TGCAGTGCCAAAGGGGCGACGCGCACTGAAGCTTTCTTT.

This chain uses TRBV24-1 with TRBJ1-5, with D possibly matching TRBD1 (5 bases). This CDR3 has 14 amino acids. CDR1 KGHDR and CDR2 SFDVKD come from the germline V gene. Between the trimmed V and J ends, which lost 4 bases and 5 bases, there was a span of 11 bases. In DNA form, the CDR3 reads TGTGCCACCAGTGACCACGACAGAGATCAGCCCCAGCATTTT. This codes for CATSDHDRDQPQHF.

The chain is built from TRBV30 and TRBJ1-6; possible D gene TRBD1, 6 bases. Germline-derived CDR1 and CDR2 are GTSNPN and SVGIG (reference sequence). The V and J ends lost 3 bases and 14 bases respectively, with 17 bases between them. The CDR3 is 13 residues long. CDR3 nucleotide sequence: TGTGCCTGGAGCGGGGGGCCCGTTAGGTCCCTCCACTTT. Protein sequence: CAWSGGPVRSLHF.

The CDR3 spells CASSSTGLNTGELFF. The CDR3, as DNA: TGTGCCAGCAGCTCTACAGGGCTGAACACCGGGGAGCTGTTTTTT. V gene TRBV7-3 combines with J gene TRBJ2-2, with D possibly being TRBD1 (6 bases). Germline CDR1 reads SGHTA; CDR2 reads FQGTGA. Trimming took off 4 bases at V and 1 base at J, with 10 bases between the two ends. CDR3 length: 15 amino acids.

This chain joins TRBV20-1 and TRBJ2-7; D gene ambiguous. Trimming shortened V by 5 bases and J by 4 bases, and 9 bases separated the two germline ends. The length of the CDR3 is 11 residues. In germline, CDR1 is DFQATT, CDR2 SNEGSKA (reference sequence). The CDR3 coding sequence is TGCAGTGCTCGACCAAGGTACGAGCAGTACTTC. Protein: CSARPRYEQYF.

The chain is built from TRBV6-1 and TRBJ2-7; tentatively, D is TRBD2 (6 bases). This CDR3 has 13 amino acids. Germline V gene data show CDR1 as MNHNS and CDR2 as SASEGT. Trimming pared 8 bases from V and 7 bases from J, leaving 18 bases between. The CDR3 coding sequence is TGTGCCAGCGGAGGGGAGGATAGAGAGGAGCAGTACTTC. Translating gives CASGGEDREEQYF.

CDR3 bases: TGCAGTGCTAGTCCTCCCAGCGTCCAAGAGACCCAGTACTTC. It yields the protein CSASPPSVQETQYF. The chain employs TRBV20-1 and TRBJ2-5; D gene uncertain. The germline V gene encodes CDR1 DFQATT and CDR2 SNEGSKA (reference sequence). The length of the CDR3 is 14 residues. V was cut by 3 bases and J by 1 base, with 12 bases left in between.

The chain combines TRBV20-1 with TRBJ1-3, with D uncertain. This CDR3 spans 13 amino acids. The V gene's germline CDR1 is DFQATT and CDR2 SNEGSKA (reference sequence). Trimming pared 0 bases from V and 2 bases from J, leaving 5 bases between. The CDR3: CSARDGPGNTIYF. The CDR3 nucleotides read TGCAGTGCTAGAGACGGCCCTGGAAACACCATATATTTT.

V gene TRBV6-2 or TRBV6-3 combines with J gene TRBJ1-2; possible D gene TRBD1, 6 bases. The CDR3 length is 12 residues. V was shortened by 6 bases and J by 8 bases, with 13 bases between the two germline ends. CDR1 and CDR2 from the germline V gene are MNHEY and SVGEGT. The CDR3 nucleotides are TGTGCCAGCAGCGACAGGTACCAGGGCTACACCTTC. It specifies CASSDRYQGYTF.

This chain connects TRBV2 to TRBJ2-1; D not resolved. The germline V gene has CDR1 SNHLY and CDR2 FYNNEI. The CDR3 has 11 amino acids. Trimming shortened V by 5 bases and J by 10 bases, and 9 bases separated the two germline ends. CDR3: CASSKGYEQFF. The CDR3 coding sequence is TGTGCCAGCAGTAAGGGATACGAGCAGTTCTTC.